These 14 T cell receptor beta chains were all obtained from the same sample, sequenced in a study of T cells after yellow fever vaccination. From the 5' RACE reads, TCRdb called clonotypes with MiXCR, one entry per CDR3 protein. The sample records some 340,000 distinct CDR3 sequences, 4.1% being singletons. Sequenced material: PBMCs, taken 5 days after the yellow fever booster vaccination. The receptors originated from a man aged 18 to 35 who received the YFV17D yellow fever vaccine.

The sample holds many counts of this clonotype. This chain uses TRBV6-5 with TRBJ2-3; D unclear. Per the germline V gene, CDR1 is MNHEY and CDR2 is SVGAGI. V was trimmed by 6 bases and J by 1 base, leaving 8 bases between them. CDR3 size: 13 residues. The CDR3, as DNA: TGTGCCAGCAGCCCAGTGGGCACAGATACGCAGTATTTT. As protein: CASSPVGTDTQYF.

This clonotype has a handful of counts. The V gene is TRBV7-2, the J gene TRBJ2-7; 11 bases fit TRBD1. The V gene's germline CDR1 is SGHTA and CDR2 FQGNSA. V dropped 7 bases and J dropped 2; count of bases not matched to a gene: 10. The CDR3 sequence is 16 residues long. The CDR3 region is CASNRRTGQGAYEQYF. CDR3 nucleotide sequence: TGTGCCAGCAACCGAAGAACGGGACAGGGGGCCTACGAGCAGTACTTC. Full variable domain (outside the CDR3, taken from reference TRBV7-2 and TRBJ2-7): GAGVSQSPSNKVTEKGKDVELRCDPISGHTALYWYRQSLGQGLEFLIYFQGNSAPDKSGLPSDRFSAERTGGSVSTLTIQRTQQEDSAVYLCASNRRTGQGAYEQYFGPGTRLTVT.

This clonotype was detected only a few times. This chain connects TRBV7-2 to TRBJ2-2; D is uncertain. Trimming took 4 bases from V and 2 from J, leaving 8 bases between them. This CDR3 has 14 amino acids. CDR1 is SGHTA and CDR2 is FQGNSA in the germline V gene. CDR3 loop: CASSSRTNTGELFF. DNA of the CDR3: TGTGCCAGCAGCTCCAGAACAAACACCGGGGAGCTGTTTTTT. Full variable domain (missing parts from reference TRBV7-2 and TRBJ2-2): GAGVSQSPSNKVTEKGKDVELRCDPISGHTALYWYRQSLGQGLEFLIYFQGNSAPDKSGLPSDRFSAERTGGSVSTLTIQRTQQEDSAVYLCASSSRTNTGELFFGEGSRLTVL.

This CDR3 reads CASSPLGGAQETQYF. In nucleotides, the CDR3 is TGTGCCAGCAGCCCCCTCGGGGGGGCCCAGGAGACCCAGTACTTC. V usage is TRBV14 and J usage is TRBJ2-5; 8 nucleotides align to TRBD2. The germline V gene encodes CDR1 SGHDN and CDR2 FVKESK. The V segment lost 4 bases and the J segment 5 bases; nucleotides outside the gene matches: 9. The CDR3 is 15 amino acids. Full variable domain (rest looked up from reference TRBV14 and TRBJ2-5): EAGVTQFPSHSVIEKGQTVTLRCDPISGHDNLYWYRRVMGKEIKFLLHFVKESKQDESGMPNNRFLAERTGGTYSTLKVQPAELEDSGVYFCASSPLGGAQETQYFGPGTRLLVL.

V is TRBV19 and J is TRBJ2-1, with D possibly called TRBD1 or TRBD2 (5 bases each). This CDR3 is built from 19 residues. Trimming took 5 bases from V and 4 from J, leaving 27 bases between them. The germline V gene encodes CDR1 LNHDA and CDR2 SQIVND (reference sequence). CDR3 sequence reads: CASSPAWRGERGLYNEQFF. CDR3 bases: TGTGCCAGTAGTCCCGCTTGGAGAGGGGAAAGGGGATTATACAATGAGCAGTTCTTC.

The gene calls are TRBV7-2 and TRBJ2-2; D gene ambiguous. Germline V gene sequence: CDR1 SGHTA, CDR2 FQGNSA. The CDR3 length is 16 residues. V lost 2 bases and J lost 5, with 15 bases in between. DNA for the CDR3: TGTGCCAGCAGCTTACTGCAGAATCTTGGGACCGGGGAGCTGTTTTTT. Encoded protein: CASSLLQNLGTGELFF.

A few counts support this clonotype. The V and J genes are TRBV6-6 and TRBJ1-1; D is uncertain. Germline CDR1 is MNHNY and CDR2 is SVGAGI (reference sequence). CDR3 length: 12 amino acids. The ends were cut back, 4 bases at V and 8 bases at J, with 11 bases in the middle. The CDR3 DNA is TGTGCCAGCAGTTCCTCCACGATAGAAGCTTTCTTT. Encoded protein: CASSSSTIEAFF.

DNA of the CDR3: TGTGCCAGCAGTTACTCCGAGGTAGATTCACCCCTCCACTTT. This gives the protein CASSYSEVDSPLHF. The chain has TRBV6-5 and TRBJ1-6; no clear D gene. Germline V gives CDR1 MNHEY, CDR2 SVGAGI. V lost 0 bases and J 8 bases, leaving 8 bases between the germline ends. The CDR3 has 14 amino acids.

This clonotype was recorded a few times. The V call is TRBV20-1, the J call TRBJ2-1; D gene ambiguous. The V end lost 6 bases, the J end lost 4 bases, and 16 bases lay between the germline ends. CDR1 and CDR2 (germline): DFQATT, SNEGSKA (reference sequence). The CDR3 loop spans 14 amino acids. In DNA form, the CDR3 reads TGCAGTGCCAGGAATTTAAGGCTATACAATGAGCAGTTCTTC. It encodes CSARNLRLYNEQFF.

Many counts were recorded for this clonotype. Written as DNA, the CDR3 is TGTGCCAGCAGCTCCAGGCAGGGGTCCTACGAGCAGTACTTC. Translated, it gives CASSSRQGSYEQYF. The chain is built from TRBV7-2 and TRBJ2-7; D perhaps matches TRBD1 (6 bases). This CDR3 contains 14 residues. Germline V lookup: CDR1 SGHTA, CDR2 FQGNSA. With 4 bases removed from V and 1 base from J, the gap between germline ends came to 11 bases.

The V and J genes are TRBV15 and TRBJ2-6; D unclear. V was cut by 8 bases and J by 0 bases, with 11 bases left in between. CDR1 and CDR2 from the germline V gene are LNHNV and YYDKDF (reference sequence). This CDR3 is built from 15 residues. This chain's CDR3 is CATSIGGSGANVLTF. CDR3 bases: TGTGCCACCTCGATTGGTGGCTCTGGGGCCAACGTCCTGACTTTC.

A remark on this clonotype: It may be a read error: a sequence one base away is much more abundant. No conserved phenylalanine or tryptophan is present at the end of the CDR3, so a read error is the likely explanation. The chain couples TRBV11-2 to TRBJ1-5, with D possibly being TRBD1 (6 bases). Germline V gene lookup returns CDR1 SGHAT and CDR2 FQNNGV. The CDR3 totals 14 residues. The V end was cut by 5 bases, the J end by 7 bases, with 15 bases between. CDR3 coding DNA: TGTGCCAGCAGCCCTGCAGGGGACGGGCAGCCCCAGCATCTT. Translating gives CASSPAGDGQPQHL.

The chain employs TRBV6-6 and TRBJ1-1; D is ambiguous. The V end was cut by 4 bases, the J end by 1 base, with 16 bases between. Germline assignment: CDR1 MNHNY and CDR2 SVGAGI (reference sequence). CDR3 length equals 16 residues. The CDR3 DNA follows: TGTGCCAGCAGTTTCGTACCATCTTGGAGGAACACTGAAGCTTTCTTT. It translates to CASSFVPSWRNTEAFF.

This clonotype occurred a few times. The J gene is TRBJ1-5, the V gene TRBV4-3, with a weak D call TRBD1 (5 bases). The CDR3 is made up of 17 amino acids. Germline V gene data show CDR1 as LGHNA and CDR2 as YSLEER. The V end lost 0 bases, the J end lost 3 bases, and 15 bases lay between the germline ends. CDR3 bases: TGCGCCAGCAGCCAAGATAGGGGTTTGGCACCCAATCAGCCCCAGCATTTT. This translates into CASSQDRGLAPNQPQHF.